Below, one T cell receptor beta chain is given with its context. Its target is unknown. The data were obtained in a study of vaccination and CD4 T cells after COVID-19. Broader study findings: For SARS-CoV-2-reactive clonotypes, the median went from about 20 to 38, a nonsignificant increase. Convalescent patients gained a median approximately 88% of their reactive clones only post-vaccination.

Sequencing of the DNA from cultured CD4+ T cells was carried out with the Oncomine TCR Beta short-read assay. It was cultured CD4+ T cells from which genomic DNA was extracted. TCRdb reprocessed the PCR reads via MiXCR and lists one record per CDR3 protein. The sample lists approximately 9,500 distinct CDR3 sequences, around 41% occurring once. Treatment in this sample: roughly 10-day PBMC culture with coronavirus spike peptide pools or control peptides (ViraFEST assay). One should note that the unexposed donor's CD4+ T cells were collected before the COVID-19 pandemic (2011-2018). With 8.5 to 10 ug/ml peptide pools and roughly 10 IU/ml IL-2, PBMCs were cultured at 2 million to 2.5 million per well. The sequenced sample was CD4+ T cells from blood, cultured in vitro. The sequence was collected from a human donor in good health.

CDR3 protein: CSVEDGGRYGYTF. CDR3 DNA sequence: TGCAGCGTTGAAGATGGGGGACGCTATGGCTACACCTTC. V gene TRBV29-1 combines with J gene TRBJ1-2, with D maybe TRBD1 (5 bases). Trimming shortened V by 0 bases and J by 4 bases, and 9 bases separated the two germline ends. The CDR3 runs 13 residues. Germline values: CDR1 SQVTM, CDR2 ANQGSEA.